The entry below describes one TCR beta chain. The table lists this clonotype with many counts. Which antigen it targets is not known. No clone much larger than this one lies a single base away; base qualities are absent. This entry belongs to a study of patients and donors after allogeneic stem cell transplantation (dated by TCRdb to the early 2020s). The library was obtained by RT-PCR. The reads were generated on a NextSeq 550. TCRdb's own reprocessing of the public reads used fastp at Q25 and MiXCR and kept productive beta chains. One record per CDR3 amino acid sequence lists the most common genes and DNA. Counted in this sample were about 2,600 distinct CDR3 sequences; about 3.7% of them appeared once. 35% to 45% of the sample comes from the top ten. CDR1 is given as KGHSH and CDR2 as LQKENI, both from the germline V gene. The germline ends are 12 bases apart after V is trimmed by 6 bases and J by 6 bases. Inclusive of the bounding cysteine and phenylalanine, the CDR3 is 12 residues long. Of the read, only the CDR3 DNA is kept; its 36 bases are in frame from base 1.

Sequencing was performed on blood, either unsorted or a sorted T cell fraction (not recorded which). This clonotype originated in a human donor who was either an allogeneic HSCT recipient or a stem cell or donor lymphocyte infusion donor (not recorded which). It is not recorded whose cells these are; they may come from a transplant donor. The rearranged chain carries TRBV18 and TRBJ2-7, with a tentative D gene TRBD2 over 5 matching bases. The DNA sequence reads TGTGCCAGCTCCACGCGCGGGTCCGAGCAGTACTTC. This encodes CASSTRGSEQYF.